This T cell receptor (beta chain) stems from a study of T cells after yellow fever vaccination. MiXCR, run by TCRdb on the 5' RACE reads, gives a single entry per CDR3 protein. The data hold approximately 510,000 distinct CDR3 sequences, with 21% observed a single time. V was shortened by 4 bases and J by 7 bases, with 19 bases between the two germline ends. Germline V gene lookup returns CDR1 SEHNR and CDR2 FQNEAQ (reference sequence). CDR3 length: 15 amino acids. The V call is TRBV7-9, the J call TRBJ1-1; D perhaps matches TRBD1 (6 bases). This receptor was taken from a man aged 18-30 years who received the YFV17D yellow fever vaccine. The input for sequencing was PBMCs, taken less than 25 days after the first yellow fever vaccination. The CDR3 bases are TGTGCCAGCAGCTCCTTGGGGGGCCTAGACGATGAAGCTTTCTTT. It codes for CASSSLGGLDDEAFF.